This T cell receptor (beta chain) was profiled in a study of cytomegalovirus exposure and HLA in healthy donors. The overall study: There were around 390 genotyped donors. Of these, roughly 80% fell in the genetic ancestry cluster associated with self-reported Caucasian donors.

With V trimmed by 4 bases and J by 2 bases, 8 bases remained unmatched. CDR3 size: 15 residues. The germline CDR1 and CDR2 sequences are ENHRY and SYGVKD. This PCR relied on a set of 60 Vbeta primers and 13 Jbeta primers. The method was immunoSEQ multiplex PCR; TCRdb's version includes in-frame clones alone and lacks a portion of them. This table has around 60,000 clones, 70% to 80% appearing once. The sample was PBMCs. V gene TRBV10-3 combines with J gene TRBJ2-7, with 7 nucleotides matching TRBD1. This TCR derives from a man aged 50 to 60 in good health and CMV-seropositive. The CDR3 loop reads CAISGGGGTTYEQYF. As DNA, the CDR3 is TGTGCCATCAGTGGAGGGGGCGGAACTACCTACGAGCAGTACTTC.